The clone carrying this T cell receptor (beta chain) was seen only once. Antigen: not known. Data came from immunoSEQ multiplex PCR; TCRdb stores just in-frame clones and leaves some out. The sample yields about 2.1 million clones, more than 85% seen once. Naive CD8 isolation took CD45RO-negative cells positively selected for CCR7 and excluded terminally differentiated effector memory CD45RA+ cells. HIV-negative, healthy adults without recent acute infections or vaccinations were the donors. The entry originates in a study of shared clonotypes between healthy human individuals. General observations from the study: Only blood was sampled; tissue repertoires likely differ. In the sorted subsets, rarefaction showed sequencing was incomplete despite large depth. Relative to clonotypes present in all four donors, those not shared had lower generation probabilities.

This CDR3 contains 18 residues. Germline V lookup: CDR1 WNHNN, CDR2 SYGVQD (reference sequence). After removal of 4 bases from V and 7 bases from J, the junction contained 17 bases not matched to a gene. This receptor was identified in a young man in good health. Some clones in this sample may be carry-over from other donors' samples. J is TRBJ2-1 and V is TRBV10-1, with TRBD1 matching over 9 bases. Sample: naive CD8+ T cells from PBMCs. The CDR3 spells CASSGSRPGTGNLNEQFF. CDR3 DNA: TGCGCCAGCAGTGGGTCTCGGCCCGGGACAGGGAATTTGAATGAGCAGTTCTTC.